The rows below give T cell receptor beta chains drawn from one sample of a study of T-cell reconstitution after alpha-beta-depleted transplantation in children. TCRdb reprocessed the PCR reads via MiXCR and lists one record per CDR3 protein. The sample contains hundreds of thousands of distinct CDR3 sequences, around 12% of which appear only once. The input for sequencing was PBMCs, taken before TCRalphabeta/CD19-depleted stem cell transplant. These receptors were collected from a girl aged 2-15 years with congenital amegakaryocytic thrombocytopenia, due to receive a stem cell transplant. The CDR3 runs from the conserved cysteine through the conserved F or W. Each record gives: clone size, J gene, V gene, D gene, CDR3 DNA, CDR3 protein. The D gene is left open where the match is weak. A row's size may be missing; if present it is once, few, many or a size class.

few	TRBJ2-7	TRBV5-1	.	TGCGCCAGCAGCTCCAAGAATTTCTACGAGCAGTACTTC	CASSSKNFYEQYF
few	TRBJ2-3	TRBV19	TRBD2	TGTGCCAGTAGTACCGGACTAGCGGGGAGCGGGCAGTATTTT	CASSTGLAGSGQYF
few	TRBJ2-3	TRBV27	.	TGTGCCAGCAGACCCACGCTTCGGACAGATACGCAGTATTTT	CASRPTLRTDTQYF
many	TRBJ2-1	TRBV6-2/TRBV6-3	.	TGTGCCAGCAGGCCGGGGGAGGAGTACAATGAGCAGTTCTTC	CASRPGEEYNEQFF
.	TRBJ2-1	TRBV7-9	TRBD2	TGTGCCAGCAGCGACCTAGCGGGAGCCCTCTACAATGAGCAGTTATTC	CASSDLAGALYNEQLF
few	TRBJ2-5	TRBV5-1	TRBD1	TGCGCCAGCAGCTTTGGGACAGAGGAGGAGACCCAGTACTTC	CASSFGTEEETQYF
.	TRBJ1-4	TRBV29-1	TRBD1	TGCAGCGTTGGGGACAGGCCCGAAAAACTGTTTTTT	CSVGDRPEKLFF
.	TRBJ2-2	TRBV5-1	.	TGCGCCAGCAGCTTGGGCAGGGAGGCCGGGGAGCTGTTTTTT	CASSLGREAGELFF
.	TRBJ2-7	TRBV6-1	TRBD2	TGTGCCAGCAGACGGACTCTAGCGGGAGATAGGGAGCAGTACTTC	CASRRTLAGDREQYF
many	TRBJ1-5	TRBV12-3/TRBV12-4	TRBD1	TGTGCCAGCAGTTCACCCCTGGGACAGCAAAACAATCAGCCCCAGCATTTT	CASSSPLGQQNNQPQHF
many	TRBJ2-5	TRBV20-1	TRBD1	TGCAGTGCCCATGACAGGGGCGAAGAGACCCAGTACTTC	CSAHDRGEETQYF
.	TRBJ2-1	TRBV3-1	.	TGTGCCAGCAGCCAAGACCCCGGGAAAGGCAATGAGCAGTTCTTC	CASSQDPGKGNEQFF
few	TRBJ2-7	TRBV18	.	TGTGCCAGCTCACCCCCAGGGAATAGGTACGAGCAGTACTTC	CASSPPGNRYEQYF
.	TRBJ2-1	TRBV5-1	TRBD2	TGCGCCAGCAGCCTGGGGGATAGCGGGAGACAAGCCTACAATGAGCAGTTCTTC	CASSLGDSGRQAYNEQFF
many	TRBJ2-1	TRBV20-1	TRBD2	TGCAGTGCCGAAATAGCGGGACTTGACAATGAGCAGTTCTTC	CSAEIAGLDNEQFF
few	TRBJ1-2	TRBV12-3/TRBV12-4	.	TGTGCCAGCGGCTCCGATGGGTCCAGGGCCTTC	CASGSDGSRAF
.	TRBJ2-3	TRBV20-1	.	TGCAGTGCTACGAGTCCAGATACGCAGTATTTT	CSATSPDTQYF
many	TRBJ2-2	TRBV5-1	TRBD1	TGCGCCAGCAGCCTACAACAGGGGCCGAACACCGGGGAGCTGTTTTTT	CASSLQQGPNTGELFF
many	TRBJ2-5	TRBV20-1	.	TGCAGTGCTAGACGCAGCAAAGAGACCCAGTACTTC	CSARRSKETQYF
many	TRBJ1-5	TRBV30	.	TGTGCCTGGAGTGTTATCCTGGATCAGCCCCAGCATTTT	CAWSVILDQPQHF
.	TRBJ1-3	TRBV6-1	.	TGTGCCAGCAGCGTGATACAGGGATCCGGAAACACCATATATTTT	CASSVIQGSGNTIYF
.	TRBJ2-3	TRBV12-3/TRBV12-4	.	TGTGCCAGCAGCACCCGGCGGCTGATCACAGATACGCAGTATTTT	CASSTRRLITDTQYF
many	TRBJ2-5	TRBV12-3/TRBV12-4	.	TGTGCCAGCAGTCGCGAGGCCTACAGGAGAGAGACCCAGTACTTC	CASSREAYRRETQYF
many	TRBJ1-5	TRBV20-1	.	TGCAGTGCTAGAGCCCTGGGGGACTATAGCAATCAGCCCCAGCATTTT	CSARALGDYSNQPQHF
.	TRBJ1-5	TRBV18	.	TGTGCCAGCTCGCGGGGACACTATTATCAGCCCCAGCATTTT	CASSRGHYYQPQHF
many	TRBJ2-5	TRBV5-8	TRBD2	TGTGCCAGCAGCTTAGGACTAGCGGAATCGTCAGAGACCCAGTACTTC	CASSLGLAESSETQYF
.	TRBJ2-1	TRBV11-2	.	TGTGCCAGCAGCTCATTTGAGGGAGGCGATGAGCAGTTCTTC	CASSSFEGGDEQFF
few	TRBJ2-1	TRBV7-9	.	TGTGCCAGCAGCGCTCTAGGGGATGAGCAGTTCTTC	CASSALGDEQFF
.	TRBJ2-3	TRBV18	.	TGTGCCAGCTCACGCACCAGCGAGACGAGCACAGATACGCAGTATTTT	CASSRTSETSTDTQYF
many	TRBJ2-3	TRBV6-1	.	TGTGCCAGCAGCAAGCTAGGGTTCGGCACAGATACGCAGTATTTT	CASSKLGFGTDTQYF
.	TRBJ1-2	TRBV20-1	TRBD1	TGCAGTGCCGTCCATACCACAGGGGGCTATGGCTACACCTTC	CSAVHTTGGYGYTF
many	TRBJ2-1	TRBV29-1	.	TGCAGCGTTGAAGCGGGTCGTCACAATGAGCAGTTCTTC	CSVEAGRHNEQFF
few	TRBJ1-2	TRBV12-3/TRBV12-4	.	TGTGCCAGCACCAAGACGCCTAACTATGGCTACACCTTC	CASTKTPNYGYTF
.	TRBJ2-1	TRBV7-8	TRBD2	TGTGCCAGCAGCTTAGCAGCGGGACCCTACAATGAGCAGTTCTTC	CASSLAAGPYNEQFF
.	TRBJ2-7	TRBV12-3/TRBV12-4	.	TGTGCCAGCATCCTCCGTAACGAGCAGTACTTC	CASILRNEQYF
many	TRBJ2-1	TRBV29-1	.	TGCAGCGTGGGCAGCGACAATGAGCAGTTCTTC	CSVGSDNEQFF
.	TRBJ1-2	TRBV15	.	TGTGCCACCAGCAGAAATCCGGAGATTTCCAATGGCTACACCTTC	CATSRNPEISNGYTF
few	TRBJ2-7	TRBV7-9	.	TGTGCCAGCAGTCGAGGGGAGGTCGGCGAGCAGTACTTC	CASSRGEVGEQYF
many	TRBJ2-7	TRBV21-1	.	TGTGCCAGCACCAGCAGGGACATGAAGCAGTACTTC	CASTSRDMKQYF
many	TRBJ2-7	TRBV28	.	TGTGCCAGCAGTTTATTGAGTCCCGGCTACGAGCAGTACTTC	CASSLLSPGYEQYF
many	TRBJ2-7	TRBV20-1	.	TGCAGTGCTACCCTGGGATACGAGCAGTACTTC	CSATLGYEQYF
.	TRBJ2-5	TRBV5-1	TRBD2	TGCGCCAGCAGCTTGGATAGCGGGAGCTTATTAGAGACCCAGTACTTC	CASSLDSGSLLETQYF
many	TRBJ2-5	TRBV29-1	TRBD1	TGCAGCGTTGCGGGACAGGGTCAAGAGACCCAGTACTTC	CSVAGQGQETQYF
.	TRBJ1-5	TRBV5-4	TRBD1	TGTGCCAGCAGCTTAGGGACAGGACTCAATCAGCCCCAGCATTTT	CASSLGTGLNQPQHF
many	TRBJ1-6	TRBV5-1	TRBD1	TGCGCCAGCAGCCCAGGACAGGGACTTAATTCACCCCTCCACTTT	CASSPGQGLNSPLHF
many	TRBJ2-7	TRBV5-1	.	TGCGCCAGCAGCTGGAAGGGAGGACCCTACGAGCAGTACTTC	CASSWKGGPYEQYF
.	TRBJ1-5	TRBV10-2	TRBD1	TGCGCCAGCAGTGAGCGACTCGGGACAGTCGACAATCAGCCCCAGCATTTT	CASSERLGTVDNQPQHF
.	TRBJ2-7	TRBV10-3	TRBD2	TGTGCCATCAGTGACGGGCGGGAGAGGGATGAGCAGTACTTC	CAISDGRERDEQYF